The 25 T cell receptor beta chains below were found in one sample sequenced in a study of long-term antiretroviral therapy in people with HIV (dated 2022 in TCRdb). The immunoSEQ hsTCRB v3.0 assay was used at survey level resolution for TRB variable region sequencing. TCRdb obtained this table from immuneACCESS and retained in-frame rearrangements with V and J assigned. These tables miss some clones; where compared with another copy, unresolved V genes account for less than half of the shortfall, and the remainder is unexplained. This sample has 25,000 to 30,000 clones in its table, and around four fifths of those were observed once. The top ten clonotypes cover approximately 15% of the sample. The specimen comprised unsorted PBMCs, sampled 2.9 years after starting antiretroviral therapy. Receptors were obtained from a man aged 45 to 65 with HIV.

The chain couples TRBV20-1 to TRBJ1-2; D not certain. V gave up 3 bases and J gave up 1 base, with 0 bases separating them. Per germline, CDR1 DFQATT and CDR2 SNEGSKA (reference sequence). The CDR3 has 10 amino acids. The CDR3 protein is CSASNYGYTF. The DNA for the CDR3 is TGCAGTGCTAGTAACTATGGCTACACCTTC.

The rearrangement joins TRBV4-2 to TRBJ2-7; D assignment may be TRBD1 or TRBD2 (5 bases each). Trimming left V 2 bases short and J 7 bases short, with 15 bases between. This CDR3 region has 14 residues. Per germline, CDR1 LGHNA and CDR2 YNFKEQ. In DNA, the CDR3 is TGTGCCAGCAGCCAACCTACCGGGGCGGAAGAGCAGTACTTC. Translated, it gives CASSQPTGAEEQYF.

The chain recombines TRBV9 with TRBJ2-1, with 8 bases fitting TRBD1. CDR1 is SGDLS and CDR2 is YYNGEE in the germline V gene. This CDR3 is built from 15 residues. The V segment lost 6 bases and the J segment 7 bases; nucleotides outside the gene matches: 12. CDR3 protein: CASTITGGDGNEQFF. The CDR3 nucleotides are TGTGCCAGCACCATCACAGGGGGTGATGGGAATGAGCAGTTCTTC. Together with reference TRBV9 and TRBJ2-1, the CDR3 gives the full variable domain: DSGVTQTPKHLITATGQRVTLRCSPRSGDLSVYWYQQSLDQGLQFLIQYYNGEERAKGNILERFSAQQFPDLHSELNLSSLELGDSALYFCASTITGGDGNEQFFGPGTRLTVL.

The gene calls are TRBV18 and TRBJ2-1; 11 nucleotides agree with TRBD2. J lost 6 bases, V lost 2 bases, and 0 bases had no gene match. The CDR3 spans 14 residues. CDR1 and CDR2 (germline): KGHSH, LQKENI. In DNA, the CDR3 is TGTGCCAGCTCACCAGGACTAGCGGGCAATGAGCAGTTCTTC. It specifies CASSPGLAGNEQFF.

The chain recombines TRBV28 with TRBJ2-3; no definite D call. V was trimmed by 7 bases and J by 1 base, leaving 6 bases between them. Germline V gene data show CDR1 as MDHEN and CDR2 as SYDVKM. The CDR3 loop spans 12 amino acids. This CDR3 reads CASTAGTDTQYF. The CDR3, as DNA: TGTGCCAGCACTGCGGGCACAGATACGCAGTATTTT.

The chain employs TRBV13 and TRBJ2-5; D is undetermined. Germline V CDR1 and CDR2: PRHDT, FYEKMQ (reference sequence). This CDR3 contains 14 residues. V dropped 0 bases and J dropped 5 bases, with 10 bases sitting between them. The CDR3 DNA follows: TGTGCCAGCAGCTTAGGCCCTAGACATGAGACCCAGTACTTC. This encodes CASSLGPRHETQYF.

The rearrangement links TRBV6-1 to TRBJ1-2; 9 nucleotides align to TRBD1. The J segment lost 4 bases and the V segment lost 6 bases, leaving 6 bases of the junction unmatched. The CDR3 runs 14 residues. Per germline, CDR1 MNHNS and CDR2 SASEGT. CDR3 region: CASRGQGSLYGYTF. The CDR3 DNA reads as TGTGCCAGCAGAGGACAGGGGTCGCTCTATGGCTACACCTTC.

The V gene is TRBV19, the J gene TRBJ1-1, with D unresolved. Between the trimmed V and J ends, which lost 4 bases and 7 bases, there was a span of 10 bases. Germline values: CDR1 LNHDA, CDR2 SQIVND (reference sequence). CDR3 length: 12 amino acids. The CDR3, as DNA: TGTGCCAGTAGTAACCTGTATAGTGAAGCTTTCTTT. This codes for CASSNLYSEAFF.

The rearrangement joins TRBV5-1 to TRBJ1-4; D gene unclear. Between the trimmed V and J ends, which lost 0 bases and 0 bases, there was a span of 6 bases. Germline V gives CDR1 SGHRS, CDR2 YFSETQ. This CDR3 has 15 residues. This CDR3 reads CASSLEGSTNEKLFF. The DNA for the CDR3 is TGCGCCAGCAGCTTGGAGGGTTCAACTAATGAAAAACTGTTTTTT.

The rearrangement joins TRBV19 to TRBJ2-7; maybe TRBD1 (6 bases). The CDR3 consists of 15 residues. Trimming took 7 bases from V and 1 from J, leaving 17 bases between them. CDR1 is LNHDA, CDR2 SQIVND, per germline (reference sequence). Here the CDR3 DNA reads TGTGCCAGTACCGACTCAGGGGCAAGGTCCTACGAGCAGTACTTC. It is translated as CASTDSGARSYEQYF.

The J gene is TRBJ1-4, the V gene TRBV5-8, with D perhaps TRBD1 (5 bases). Germline V gene data show CDR1 as SGHTS and CDR2 as YDEGEE. This CDR3 comprises 14 residues. Trimming cost V 0 bases and J 7 bases, with 10 bases left between them. CDR3 sequence (DNA): TGTGCCAGCAGCTTGGCAGGGAGAAGTGAAAAACTGTTTTTT. This encodes CASSLAGRSEKLFF.

The chain links TRBV4-2 to TRBJ1-6; D is perhaps TRBD1 (5 bases). Trimming cost V 0 bases and J 8 bases, with 17 bases left between them. Germline V gives CDR1 LGHNA, CDR2 YNFKEQ. This CDR3 contains 17 residues. The CDR3 is CASSQEVAGGRDSPLHF. The CDR3 bases are TGTGCCAGCAGCCAAGAAGTCGCGGGGGGTCGGGATTCACCCCTCCACTTT.

J is TRBJ2-7 and V is TRBV6-5; 13 positions agree with TRBD2. V dropped 0 bases and J dropped 5; count of bases not matched to a gene: 4. CDR3 length: 16 residues. Germline V gives CDR1 MNHEY, CDR2 SVGAGI. The CDR3 region has the DNA TGTGCCAGCAGTTACTCCCGACTAGCGGGGGGCGACGAGCAGTACTTC. Its protein product is CASSYSRLAGGDEQYF.

V usage is TRBV18 and J usage is TRBJ2-7; 9 bases are a match to TRBD2. Germline V gene data show CDR1 as KGHSH and CDR2 as LQKENI. CDR3 length: 17 amino acids. J gave up 2 bases and V 2 bases, and 10 bases lay outside the gene matches. The chain's CDR3 is CASSPFGGGGRPYEQYF. DNA for the CDR3: TGTGCCAGCTCACCATTCGGCGGGGGGGGGAGACCCTACGAGCAGTACTTC.

The V and J genes are TRBV29-1 and TRBJ1-4; perhaps TRBD1 as D (5 bases). This CDR3 region has 14 residues. CDR1 and CDR2 from the germline V gene are SQVTM and ANQGSEA. V was clipped by 1 base and J by 7 bases, with 13 bases between them. CDR3 nucleotide sequence: TGCAGCGTTGAAGTCTTAGGTAGGGGTGAAAAACTGTTTTTT. Amino acids: CSVEVLGRGEKLFF.

CDR3 DNA sequence: TGTGCCAGTAGAACGGAAAGGGTGGCCAATGAGCAGTTCTTC. Translating gives CASRTERVANEQFF. The chain uses TRBV19 and TRBJ2-1; D is undetermined. Trimming removed 6 bases at V and 6 bases at J, with 15 bases between. Germline loops: CDR1 LNHDA, CDR2 SQIVND (reference sequence). The CDR3 spans 14 residues.

This clone showed up just a few times. This rearrangement joins TRBV4-2 to TRBJ1-5, with D unclear. Trimming removed 6 bases from V and 3 bases from J, with 12 bases in between. The length of the CDR3 is 14 residues. Germline V gives CDR1 LGHNA, CDR2 YNFKEQ. CDR3 residues: CASSVVGFNQPQHF. For the CDR3, the DNA is TGTGCCAGCAGTGTCGTGGGCTTCAATCAGCCCCAGCATTTT.

V and J are TRBV18 and TRBJ2-1; D is possibly TRBD2 (6 bases). V was trimmed by 3 bases and J by 10 bases, leaving 16 bases between them. Per the germline V gene, CDR1 is KGHSH and CDR2 is LQKENI. The CDR3 is 14 amino acids. The CDR3: CASSPRADGGEQFF. CDR3 in DNA: TGTGCCAGCTCACCCAGGGCCGACGGAGGGGAGCAGTTCTTC.

This chain joins TRBV29-1 and TRBJ2-7, with D maybe TRBD1 (5 bases). V was shortened by 3 bases and J by 2 bases, with 11 bases between the two germline ends. Germline V gene sequence: CDR1 SQVTM, CDR2 ANQGSEA. There are 13 residues in the CDR3. The CDR3 loop is CSVDDKGTYEQYF. CDR3 sequence (DNA): TGCAGCGTTGACGACAAGGGGACCTACGAGCAGTACTTC.

V usage is TRBV29-1 and J usage is TRBJ1-1; D not certain. CDR3 length: 12 amino acids. Germline CDR1 is SQVTM and CDR2 is ANQGSEA. V was shortened by 5 bases and J by 1 base, with 8 bases between the two germline ends. CDR3 sequence: CSVQDQNTEAFF. The CDR3 DNA sequence: TGCAGCGTTCAGGACCAGAACACTGAAGCTTTCTTT.

This clone was found a few times. The rearrangement uses TRBV19 and TRBJ1-1; TRBD1 matches at 7 bases. Germline trimming cut 5 bases from V and 3 bases from J; bases unmatched to any gene: 12. The CDR3 spans 16 residues. Germline V lookup: CDR1 LNHDA, CDR2 SQIVND (reference sequence). The CDR3 DNA sequence: TGTGCCAGTAGTCTCCTGGGACAGTCCAGCGACACTGAAGCTTTCTTT. Translation gives CASSLLGQSSDTEAFF.

The genes are TRBV5-6 and TRBJ2-7; 11 positions match TRBD1. J gave up 2 bases and V 2 bases, and 6 bases lay outside the gene matches. The germline V gene encodes CDR1 SGHDT and CDR2 YYEEEE. CDR3 length: 16 amino acids. CDR3 coding DNA: TGTGCCAGCAGCTTCATCGGGACAGGGGGTACCTACGAGCAGTACTTC. Protein product: CASSFIGTGGTYEQYF.

The CDR3 is CAWTGLYGYTF. CDR3 in DNA: TGTGCCTGGACGGGGCTCTATGGCTACACCTTC. V and J are TRBV30 and TRBJ1-2; tentative D call: TRBD1 (5 bases). The CDR3 contains 11 residues. Between the trimmed V and J ends, which lost 4 bases and 4 bases, there was a span of 7 bases. The germline V gene encodes CDR1 GTSNPN and CDR2 SVGIG (reference sequence). Complete variable domain (other parts from reference TRBV30 and TRBJ1-2): SQTIHQWPATLVQPVGSPLSLECTVEGTSNPNLYWYRQAAGRGLQLLFYSVGIGQISSEVPQNLSASRPQDRQFILSSKKLLLSDSGFYLCAWTGLYGYTFGSGTRLTVV.

This sequence joins TRBV9 and TRBJ2-3; 9 positions agree with TRBD2. The V and J ends lost 0 bases and 4 bases, in that order; junction bases with no gene match: 3. This CDR3 is built from 15 residues. Germline V gene sequence: CDR1 SGDLS, CDR2 YYNGEE. The CDR3 DNA follows: TGTGCCAGCAGCGTAGGCGGGGGGGCCTCAGATACGCAGTATTTT. It codes for CASSVGGGASDTQYF.

This clone was detected only once. The chain links TRBV2 to TRBJ2-5, with 8 bases lining up with TRBD2. The V gene end was trimmed by 3 bases and the J gene end by 2 bases; junction bases not matched to a gene: 5. This CDR3 is 15 amino acids long. Germline CDR1 reads SNHLY; CDR2 reads FYNNEI. CDR3 DNA: TGTGCCAGCAGTGACCGGGGGGGGCCTCAAGAGACCCAGTACTTC. Translating it yields CASSDRGGPQETQYF.